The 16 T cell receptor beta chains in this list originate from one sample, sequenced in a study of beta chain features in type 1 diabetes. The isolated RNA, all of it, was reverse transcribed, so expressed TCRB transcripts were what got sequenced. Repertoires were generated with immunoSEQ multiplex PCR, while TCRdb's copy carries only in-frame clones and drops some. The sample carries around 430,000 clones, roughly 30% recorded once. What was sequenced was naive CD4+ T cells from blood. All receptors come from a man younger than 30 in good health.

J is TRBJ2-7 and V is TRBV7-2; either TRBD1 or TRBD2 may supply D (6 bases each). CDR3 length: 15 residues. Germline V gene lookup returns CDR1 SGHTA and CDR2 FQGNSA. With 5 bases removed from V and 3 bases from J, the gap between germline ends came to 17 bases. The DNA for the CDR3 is TGTGCCAGCAGCCGGGGGCTAGCGAAGCACTACGAGCAGTACTTC. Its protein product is CASSRGLAKHYEQYF. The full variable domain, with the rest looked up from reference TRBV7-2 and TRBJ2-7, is GAGVSQSPSNKVTEKGKDVELRCDPISGHTALYWYRQSLGQGLEFLIYFQGNSAPDKSGLPSDRFSAERTGGSVSTLTIQRTQQEDSAVYLCASSRGLAKHYEQYFGPGTRLTVT.

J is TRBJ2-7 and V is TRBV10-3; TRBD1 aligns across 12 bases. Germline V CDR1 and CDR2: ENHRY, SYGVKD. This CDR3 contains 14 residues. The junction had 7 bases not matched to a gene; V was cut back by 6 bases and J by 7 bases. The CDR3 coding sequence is TGTGCCATCAGCAAGGGACAGGGGGCTGGGGAGCAGTACTTC. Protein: CAISKGQGAGEQYF.

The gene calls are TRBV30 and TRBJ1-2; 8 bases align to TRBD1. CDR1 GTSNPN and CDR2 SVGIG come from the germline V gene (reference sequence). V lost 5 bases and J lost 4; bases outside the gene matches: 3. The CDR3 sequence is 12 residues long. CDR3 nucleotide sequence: TGTGCCTGGGGACAGGGTGGCTATGGCTACACCTTC. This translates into CAWGQGGYGYTF.

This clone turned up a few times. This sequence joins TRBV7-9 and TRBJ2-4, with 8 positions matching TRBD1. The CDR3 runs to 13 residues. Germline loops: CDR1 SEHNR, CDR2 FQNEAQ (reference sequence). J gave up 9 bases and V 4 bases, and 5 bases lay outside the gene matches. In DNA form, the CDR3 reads TGTGCCAGCAGCTCAGGACAGGGAGCCATTCAGTACTTC. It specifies CASSSGQGAIQYF.

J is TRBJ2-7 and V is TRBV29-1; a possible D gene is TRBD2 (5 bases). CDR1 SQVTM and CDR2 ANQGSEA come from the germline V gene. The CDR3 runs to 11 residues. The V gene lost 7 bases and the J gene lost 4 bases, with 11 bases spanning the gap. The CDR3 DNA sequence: TGCAGCGCCGGAAGCGGATACGAGCAGTACTTC. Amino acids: CSAGSGYEQYF.

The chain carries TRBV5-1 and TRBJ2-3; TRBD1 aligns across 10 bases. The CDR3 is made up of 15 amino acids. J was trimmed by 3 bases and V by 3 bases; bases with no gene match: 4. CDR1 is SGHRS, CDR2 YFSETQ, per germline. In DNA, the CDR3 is TGCGCCAGCAGCTCCCCGGGACAGGGGACAGATACGCAGTATTTT. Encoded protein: CASSSPGQGTDTQYF. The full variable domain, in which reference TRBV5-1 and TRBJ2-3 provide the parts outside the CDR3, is KAGVTQTPRYLIKTRGQQVTLSCSPISGHRSVSWYQQTPGQGLQFLFEYFSETQRNKGNFPGRFSGRQFSNSRSEMNVSTLELGDSALYLCASSSPGQGTDTQYFGPGTRLTVL.

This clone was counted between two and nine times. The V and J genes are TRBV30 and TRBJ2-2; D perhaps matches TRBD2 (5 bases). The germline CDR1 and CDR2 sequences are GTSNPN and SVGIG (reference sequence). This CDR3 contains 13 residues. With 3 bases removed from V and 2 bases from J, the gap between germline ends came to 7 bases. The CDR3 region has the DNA TGTGCCTGGAGACGGGGTAACACCGGGGAGCTGTTTTTT. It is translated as CAWRRGNTGELFF. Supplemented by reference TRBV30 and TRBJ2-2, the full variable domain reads SQTIHQWPATLVQPVGSPLSLECTVEGTSNPNLYWYRQAAGRGLQLLFYSVGIGQISSEVPQNLSASRPQDRQFILSSKKLLLSDSGFYLCAWRRGNTGELFFGEGSRLTVL.

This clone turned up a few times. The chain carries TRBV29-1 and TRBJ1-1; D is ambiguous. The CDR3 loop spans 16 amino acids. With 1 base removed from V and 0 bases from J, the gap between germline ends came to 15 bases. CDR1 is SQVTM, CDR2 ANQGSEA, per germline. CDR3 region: CSVEVIIRRMNTEAFF. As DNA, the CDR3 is TGCAGCGTTGAAGTCATCATCAGGAGAATGAACACTGAAGCTTTCTTT.

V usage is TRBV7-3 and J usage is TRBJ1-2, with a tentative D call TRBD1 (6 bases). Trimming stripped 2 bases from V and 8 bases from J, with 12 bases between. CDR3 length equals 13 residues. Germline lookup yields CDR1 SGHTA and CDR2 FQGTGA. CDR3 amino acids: CASSLGGPGGYTF. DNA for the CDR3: TGTGCCAGCAGCTTAGGGGGCCCCGGAGGCTACACCTTC.

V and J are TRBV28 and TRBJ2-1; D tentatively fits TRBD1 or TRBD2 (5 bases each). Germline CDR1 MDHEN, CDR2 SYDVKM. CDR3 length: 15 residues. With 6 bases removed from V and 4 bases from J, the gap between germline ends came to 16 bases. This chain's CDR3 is CASSPLGERYNEQFF. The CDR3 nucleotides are TGTGCCAGCAGCCCGTTGGGGGAGCGATACAATGAGCAGTTCTTC.

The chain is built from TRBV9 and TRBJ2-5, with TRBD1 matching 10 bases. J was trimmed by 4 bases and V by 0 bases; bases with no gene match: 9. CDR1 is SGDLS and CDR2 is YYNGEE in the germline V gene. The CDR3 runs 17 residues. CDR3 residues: CASSVEVRDRGGETQYF. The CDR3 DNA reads TGTGCCAGCAGCGTAGAAGTCCGGGACAGGGGTGGAGAGACCCAGTACTTC.

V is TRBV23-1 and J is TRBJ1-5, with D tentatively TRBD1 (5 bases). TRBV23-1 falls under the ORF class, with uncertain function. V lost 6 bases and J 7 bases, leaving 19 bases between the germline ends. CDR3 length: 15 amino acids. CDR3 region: CASRSRDSPTQPQHF. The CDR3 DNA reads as TGCGCCAGCAGATCTCGAGACAGTCCCACGCAGCCCCAGCATTTT.

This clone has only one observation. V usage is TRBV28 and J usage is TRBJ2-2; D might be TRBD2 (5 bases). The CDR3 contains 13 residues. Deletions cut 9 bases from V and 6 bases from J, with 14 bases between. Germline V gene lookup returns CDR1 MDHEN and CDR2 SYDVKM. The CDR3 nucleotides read TGTGCCAGTTCCCTAGCCGCGCCCGGGGAGCTGTTTTTT. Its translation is CASSLAAPGELFF.

The CDR3 DNA is TGTGCCAGCAGCCGGCAAGCGGGAGTCTACGAGCAGTACTTC. Protein sequence: CASSRQAGVYEQYF. V usage is TRBV14 and J usage is TRBJ2-7; 8 nucleotides line up with TRBD2. This CDR3 spans 14 amino acids. From germline, CDR1 is SGHDN and CDR2 FVKESK. With 4 bases clipped from V and 3 bases from J, the junction kept 5 bases outside the gene matches.

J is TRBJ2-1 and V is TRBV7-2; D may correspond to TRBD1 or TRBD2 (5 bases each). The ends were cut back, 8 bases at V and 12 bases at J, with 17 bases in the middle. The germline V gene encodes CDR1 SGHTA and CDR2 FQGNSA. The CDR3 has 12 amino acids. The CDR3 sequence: CASGDPNGRQFF. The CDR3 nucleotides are TGTGCCAGCGGGGACCCTAATGGTCGGCAGTTCTTC.

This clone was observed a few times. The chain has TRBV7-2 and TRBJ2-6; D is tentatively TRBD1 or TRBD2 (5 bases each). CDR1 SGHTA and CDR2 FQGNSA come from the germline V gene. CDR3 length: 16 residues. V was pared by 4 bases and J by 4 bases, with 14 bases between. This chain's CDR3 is CASSSGRGKGANVLTF. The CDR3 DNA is TGTGCCAGCAGCTCAGGCCGGGGCAAAGGGGCCAACGTCCTGACTTTC.